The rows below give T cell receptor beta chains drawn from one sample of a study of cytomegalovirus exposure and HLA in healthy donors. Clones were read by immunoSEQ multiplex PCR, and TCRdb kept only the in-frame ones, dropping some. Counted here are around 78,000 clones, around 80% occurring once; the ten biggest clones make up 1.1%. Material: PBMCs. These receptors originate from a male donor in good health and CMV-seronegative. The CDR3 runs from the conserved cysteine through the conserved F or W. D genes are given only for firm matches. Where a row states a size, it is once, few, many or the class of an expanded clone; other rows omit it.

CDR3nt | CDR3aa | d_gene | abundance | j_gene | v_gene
TGTGCCAGCTCGCACCGGGACAGGGATTATGGCTACACCTTC | CASSHRDRDYGYTF | TRBD1 | - | TRBJ1-2 | TRBV18
TGCGCCAGCAGGTTCGGGACAGGAGACAATCAGCCCCAGCATTTT | CASRFGTGDNQPQHF | TRBD1 | few | TRBJ1-5 | TRBV5-1
TGTGCCAGTAGTTATACCACAGGGAATTATCAGCCCCAGCATTTT | CASSYTTGNYQPQHF | - | once | TRBJ1-5 | TRBV19
TGCGCCAGCAGCTTGATCCGGACAGGGGGACCCTACGAGCAGTACTTC | CASSLIRTGGPYEQYF | TRBD1 | once | TRBJ2-7 | TRBV5-1
TGTGCCAGCAGCTTGGCCCGGGGGGGGGCCAACGTCCTGACTTTC | CASSLARGGANVLTF | - | few | TRBJ2-6 | TRBV5-4
TGTGCCACACAAAGATCGAACACCGGGGAGCTGTTTTTT | CATQRSNTGELFF | - | - | TRBJ2-2 | TRBV6-5
TGTGCCAGCAGTGAATTGGGGGGTTTGGAGACCCAGTACTTC | CASSELGGLETQYF | - | - | TRBJ2-5 | TRBV25-1
TGTGCCAGTAGTATAGACTCGTCCAACTATGGCTACACCTTC | CASSIDSSNYGYTF | - | - | TRBJ1-2 | TRBV19
TGTGCCACCAAGAGGCTAAACCTGGACAGGGCGGGCACTGAAGCTTTCTTT | CATKRLNLDRAGTEAFF | TRBD1 | few | TRBJ1-1 | TRBV27
TGCGCCAGCAGCCAACCTGACAGTTGGCCTTACGAGCAGTACTTC | CASSQPDSWPYEQYF | - | - | TRBJ2-7 | TRBV4-1
TGTGCCAGCAGCCCCTCGAGGACATCGAACACTGAAGCTTTCTTT | CASSPSRTSNTEAFF | - | - | TRBJ1-1 | TRBV16
TGTGCCAGCAGTGAAACGAGCGGGAGGCCCTACAATGAGCAGTTCTTC | CASSETSGRPYNEQFF | TRBD2 | few | TRBJ2-1 | TRBV6-1
TGTGCCAGCAGTACCATCGACAGACTGTATAATGGCTACACCTTC | CASSTIDRLYNGYTF | - | - | TRBJ1-2 | TRBV28
TGTGCCAGCAGTCAGACAACGCCCTCATCCTACGAGCAGTACTTC | CASSQTTPSSYEQYF | - | - | TRBJ2-7 | TRBV27
TGTGCCAGCAGCTTATTGTTCAGGACAGGGGCAGAATACTACACCTTC | CASSLLFRTGAEYYTF | TRBD1 | once | TRBJ1-2 | TRBV7-9
TGTGCTAGCAGCACAGGGGGCACAGATACGCAGTATTTT | CASSTGGTDTQYF | TRBD1 | - | TRBJ2-3 | TRBV7-7
TGTGCCAGCAGTTCGACGGGAGGGGGAGGAAAGGAAAAACTGTTTTTT | CASSSTGGGGKEKLFF | - | - | TRBJ1-4 | TRBV28
TGTGCCAGCAGCGTTTCCCCCTCAGGTTACGAGCAGTACTTC | CASSVSPSGYEQYF | - | - | TRBJ2-7 | TRBV9
TGCGCCAGCAGCGCGAAGGACAGGGGGGAATTGGGTGAGCAGTACTTC | CASSAKDRGELGEQYF | TRBD1 | - | TRBJ2-7 | TRBV5-1
TGTGCCAGCAGCCCACCGGGACACCTCTACAATGAGCAGTTCTTC | CASSPPGHLYNEQFF | - | - | TRBJ2-1 | TRBV7-2
TGTGCCAGCCGGGAGGGGCTAAACTATGGCTACACCTTC | CASREGLNYGYTF | - | - | TRBJ1-2 | TRBV19
TGCAGCGCTTCAGTACGAGATACGCAGTATTTT | CSASVRDTQYF | - | - | TRBJ2-3 | TRBV29-1
TGTGCCAGCAGAAATAGCGGGGGGGCAAATGAGCAGTTCTTC | CASRNSGGANEQFF | TRBD2 | - | TRBJ2-1 | TRBV6-5
TGTGCCAGCAGCTTAGAGGCGGCCACTGAAGCTTTCTTT | CASSLEAATEAFF | - | few | TRBJ1-1 | TRBV7-2
TGCGCCAGCAGCCAAGATTCGGCAGGGGCGCTAACCACCATATATTTT | CASSQDSAGALTTIYF | - | - | TRBJ1-3 | TRBV4-1
TGTGCCAGCTCCGTCGGGGTAGCTGGAAACACCATATATTTT | CASSVGVAGNTIYF | - | few | TRBJ1-3 | TRBV2
TGTGCCAGCACCCTCAGGCGAAAAGACTATGGCTACACCTTC | CASTLRRKDYGYTF | - | - | TRBJ1-2 | TRBV6-5
TGTGCCAGCAGTTCGCGGGACAGGCCCCCTTACAATGAGCAGTTCTTC | CASSSRDRPPYNEQFF | TRBD1 | - | TRBJ2-1 | TRBV6-5
TGTGCCAGCAGCTACAGACAGGGGGCTTTTGGAAACACCATATATTTT | CASSYRQGAFGNTIYF | TRBD1 | - | TRBJ1-3 | TRBV5-6
TGTGCTAGTGGACCCCAAAACAGGGCCATGGAGACCCAGTACTTC | CASGPQNRAMETQYF | - | - | TRBJ2-5 | TRBV12-5
TGCGCCAGCAGCCAAGAGCCCGGGAACCCAGAAGCTTTCTTT | CASSQEPGNPEAFF | - | - | TRBJ1-1 | TRBV4-1
TGTGCCATCAGTTCCCTCGGCCTCGGGGAGCAGTACTTC | CAISSLGLGEQYF | - | - | TRBJ2-7 | TRBV10-3
TGTGCCAGCAGCAGAATGGGAAGGGAGTATGGCTACACCTTC | CASSRMGREYGYTF | - | - | TRBJ1-2 | TRBV11-2
TGTGCCAGCAGTGCCAGGGATGGGGTCGAGCAGTACTTC | CASSARDGVEQYF | - | - | TRBJ2-7 | TRBV11-3
TGTGCCTGGAGTTGGGACTCGCGGGGGGAGACCCAGTACTTC | CAWSWDSRGETQYF | TRBD2 | - | TRBJ2-5 | TRBV30
TGCGCCAGCAGCTTGGCCACAGGGAGAGAGACCCAGTACTTC | CASSLATGRETQYF | - | once | TRBJ2-5 | TRBV5-1
TGTGCCAGCAGCTTAGCCGGGACCTACAATGAGCAGTTCTTC | CASSLAGTYNEQFF | - | - | TRBJ2-1 | TRBV7-2